These 22 T cell receptor beta chains originate from one sample sequenced in a study. The table came from immunoSEQ multiplex PCR; TCRdb's copy has only in-frame clones and leaves some out. The sample holds approximately 70,000 clones, about 94% seen once. Source material: PBMCs. These receptors were collected from a man in his forties or fifties with rheumatoid arthritis.

The chain couples TRBV5-1 to TRBJ2-5; 9 positions agree with TRBD1. The CDR3 covers 16 residues. The germline gives CDR1 SGHRS, CDR2 YFSETQ. V lost 2 bases and J lost 5; bases outside the gene matches: 10. This CDR3 is CASSLTPGTGFETQYF. The DNA for the CDR3 is TGCGCCAGCAGCTTAACCCCCGGGACAGGGTTTGAGACCCAGTACTTC.

The chain couples TRBV6-5 to TRBJ1-6; D call uncertain. Trimming took off 9 bases at V and 5 bases at J, with 14 bases between the two ends. This CDR3 is 14 amino acids long. Germline-derived CDR1 and CDR2 are MNHEY and SVGAGI. CDR3 in DNA: TGTGCCAGTTCGGGAGACGGAAATAATTCACCCCTCCACTTT. Its translation: CASSGDGNNSPLHF.

The chain is built from TRBV19 and TRBJ1-1; D not resolved. There are 14 residues in the CDR3. V was trimmed by 5 bases and J by 3 bases, leaving 13 bases between them. In germline, CDR1 is LNHDA, CDR2 SQIVND (reference sequence). The CDR3 sequence: CASSPSGRHTEAFF. The CDR3 DNA reads TGTGCCAGTAGTCCGTCCGGACGGCACACTGAAGCTTTCTTT.

V usage is TRBV12-3 or TRBV12-4 and J usage is TRBJ1-3; D unresolved. Deletions cut 7 bases from V and 3 bases from J, with 7 bases between. CDR3 length: 12 amino acids. This CDR3 is CASILFGNTIYF. The CDR3 DNA reads as TGTGCCAGCATCCTATTTGGAAACACCATATATTTT.

The chain combines TRBV29-1 with TRBJ1-2; D perhaps matches TRBD1 (5 bases). Germline assignment: CDR1 SQVTM and CDR2 ANQGSEA. Trimming stripped 5 bases from V and 8 bases from J, with 18 bases between. The CDR3 runs to 13 residues. This CDR3 is CSVSGRDLQGYTF. The CDR3 DNA reads as TGCAGCGTTTCCGGCAGGGACCTGCAAGGCTACACCTTC.

The rearrangement joins TRBV29-1 to TRBJ2-1; the D gene is possibly TRBD1 (5 bases). CDR3 size: 13 residues. The germline gives CDR1 SQVTM, CDR2 ANQGSEA. Trimming removed 8 bases from V and 5 bases from J, with 16 bases in between. CDR3 DNA sequence: TGCAGCCAGGTGGGGCTTTTCGACAATGAGCAGTTCTTC. It translates to CSQVGLFDNEQFF.

The chain carries TRBV11-3 and TRBJ2-1, with 9 nucleotides matching TRBD1. The CDR3 length is 13 residues. The J segment lost 7 bases and the V segment lost 4 bases, leaving 2 bases of the junction unmatched. Germline V lookup: CDR1 SGHNT, CDR2 YENEEA. The CDR3 DNA sequence: TGTGCCAGCAGCTCGGACAGGGGTAATGAGCAGTTCTTC. It translates to CASSSDRGNEQFF.

This CDR3 reads CASSAQTGVGELFF. The CDR3 nucleotides are TGTGCCAGCAGTGCGCAAACAGGGGTCGGGGAGCTGTTTTTT. The rearrangement links TRBV6-4 to TRBJ2-2; 7 bases match TRBD1. The CDR3 sequence is 14 residues long. The germline gives CDR1 MRHNA, CDR2 SNTAGT. The trim removed 4 bases at V and 7 bases at J, leaving 6 bases unmatched.

V is TRBV27 and J is TRBJ1-4; perhaps TRBD1 as D (5 bases). The germline CDR1 and CDR2 sequences are MNHEY and SMNVEV (reference sequence). The V end was cut by 5 bases, the J end by 6 bases, with 16 bases between. The length of the CDR3 is 15 residues. The CDR3 here is CASSPAPGGYEKLFF. DNA for the CDR3: TGTGCCAGCAGTCCGGCCCCCGGGGGGTATGAAAAACTGTTTTTT. The whole variable domain, remainder taken from reference TRBV27 and TRBJ1-4, is EAQVTQNPRYLITVTGKKLTVTCSQNMNHEYMSWYRQDPGLGLRQIYYSMNVEVTDKGDVPEGYKVSRKEKRNFPLILESPSPNQTSLYFCASSPAPGGYEKLFFGSGTQLSVL.

J is TRBJ1-5 and V is TRBV6-6, with D perhaps TRBD1 (5 bases). V lost 7 bases and J lost 3, with 13 bases in between. CDR1 and CDR2 (germline): MNHNY, SVGAGI (reference sequence). The CDR3 spans 14 residues. In DNA form, the CDR3 reads TGTGCCAGCACCCCATCAGGGATCAATCAGCCCCAGCATTTT. It translates to CASTPSGINQPQHF.

The rearrangement links TRBV6-5 to TRBJ1-4; D not certain. CDR3 length equals 13 residues. CDR1 and CDR2 from the germline V gene are MNHEY and SVGAGI. V gave up 6 bases and J gave up 3 bases, with 8 bases separating them. The CDR3: CASSQGPNEKLFF. The CDR3 nucleotides read TGTGCCAGCAGCCAAGGGCCTAATGAAAAACTGTTTTTT.

The chain combines TRBV7-6 with TRBJ2-5; the D gene could be TRBD1 or TRBD2 (6 bases each). CDR1 SGHVS and CDR2 FNYEAQ come from the germline V gene. The CDR3 consists of 14 residues. Trimming took 4 bases from V and 4 from J, leaving 13 bases between them. The CDR3 here is CASSSPGEAETQYF. The CDR3 region has the DNA TGTGCCAGCAGCTCACCAGGGGAGGCAGAGACCCAGTACTTC.

The CDR3 sequence: CASSIDQAAQETQYF. As DNA, the CDR3 is TGTGCCAGTAGTATAGATCAGGCAGCCCAAGAGACCCAGTACTTC. The chain has TRBV19 and TRBJ2-5, with D unresolved. The V and J ends lost 0 bases and 1 base respectively, with 9 bases between them. This CDR3 region has 15 residues. The germline CDR1 and CDR2 sequences are LNHDA and SQIVND (reference sequence).

The rearrangement links TRBV19 to TRBJ1-1; D uncertain. CDR1 and CDR2 from the germline V gene are LNHDA and SQIVND (reference sequence). Trimming pared 0 bases from V and 1 base from J, leaving 9 bases between. The CDR3 totals 15 residues. CDR3: CASSIDNRANTEAFF. The CDR3 region has the DNA TGTGCCAGTAGTATAGATAACAGAGCGAACACTGAAGCTTTCTTT. Using reference TRBV19 and TRBJ1-1 for the parts outside the CDR3, the full variable domain is DGGITQSPKYLFRKEGQNVTLSCEQNLNHDAMYWYRQDPGQGLRLIYYSQIVNDFQKGDIAEGYSVSREKKESFPLTVTSAQKNPTAFYLCASSIDNRANTEAFFGQGTRLTVV.

V is TRBV3-1 (or the pseudogene TRBV3-2) and J is TRBJ2-7; 11 bases map to TRBD2. The CDR3 loop spans 16 amino acids. The V gene end was trimmed by 4 bases and the J gene end by 3 bases; junction bases not matched to a gene: 8. The germline gives CDR1 LGHDT, CDR2 YNNKEL (reference sequence). Here the CDR3 DNA reads TGTGCCAGCAGCCGATCCCTAGCGGGGGGAGGCTACGAGCAGTACTTC. This translates into CASSRSLAGGGYEQYF.

The chain combines TRBV7-9 with TRBJ1-1, with 7 nucleotides matching TRBD1. CDR1 SEHNR and CDR2 FQNEAQ come from the germline V gene (reference sequence). This CDR3 has 15 residues. V trimming: 1 base; J trimming: 4 bases; junction bases outside the gene matches: 6. CDR3 sequence reads: CASSLGGQGVTEAFF. DNA for the CDR3: TGTGCCAGCAGCTTAGGGGGTCAGGGGGTCACTGAAGCTTTCTTT.

The chain employs TRBV29-1 and TRBJ1-5; 7 bases align to TRBD1. This CDR3 is built from 14 residues. Per germline, CDR1 SQVTM and CDR2 ANQGSEA. V lost 6 bases and J lost 0; bases outside the gene matches: 5. The DNA of the CDR3 is TGCAGCGTGACCGGGACAGATAGCAATCAGCCCCAGCATTTT. Amino acids: CSVTGTDSNQPQHF.

This chain links TRBV9 with TRBJ2-3; a weak D match, TRBD2 (5 bases). Germline V lookup: CDR1 SGDLS, CDR2 YYNGEE. V was clipped by 0 bases and J by 9 bases, with 11 bases between them. CDR3 length: 13 amino acids. The CDR3 bases are TGTGCCAGCAGCGTAGAGTCGGACTTGACGCAGTATTTT. Protein product: CASSVESDLTQYF. Full variable domain (remainder filled in from reference TRBV9 and TRBJ2-3): DSGVTQTPKHLITATGQRVTLRCSPRSGDLSVYWYQQSLDQGLQFLIQYYNGEERAKGNILERFSAQQFPDLHSELNLSSLELGDSALYFCASSVESDLTQYFGPGTRLTVL.

This clone showed up just once. The rearrangement uses TRBV12-3 or TRBV12-4 and TRBJ2-7; D uncertain. V lost 3 bases and J 2 bases, leaving 8 bases between the germline ends. The CDR3 sequence is 13 residues long. This CDR3 is CASSFVVAYEQYF. CDR3 DNA sequence: TGTGCCAGCAGTTTTGTGGTTGCCTACGAGCAGTACTTC.

The chain is built from TRBV19 and TRBJ1-4; 8 nucleotides align to TRBD1. Per the germline V gene, CDR1 is LNHDA and CDR2 is SQIVND (reference sequence). Losses at the gene ends were 3 bases for V and 7 bases for J; bases not matched to a gene: 10. This CDR3 region has 16 residues. Here the CDR3 DNA reads TGTGCCAGTAGTATTGGGACAGGTCCGGTACGTGAAAAACTGTTTTTT. It specifies CASSIGTGPVREKLFF.

This clone is a singleton in its sample. The chain carries TRBV5-8 and TRBJ2-7; D may be TRBD1 (6 bases). The germline V gene has CDR1 SGHTS and CDR2 YDEGEE. Trimming cost V 5 bases and J 0 bases, with 12 bases left between them. The CDR3 totals 14 residues. The CDR3 coding sequence is TGTGCCAGCAGTTTAGGACAGAGCTCCTACGAGCAGTACTTC. Its translation is CASSLGQSSYEQYF.

This chain links TRBV7-6 with TRBJ1-3; no reliable D call. The ends were cut back, 1 base at V and 9 bases at J, with 10 bases in the middle. The germline gives CDR1 SGHVS, CDR2 FNYEAQ. The CDR3 has 13 residues. The CDR3 nucleotides are TGTGCCAGCAGCTTAGTCCGGGGAGGCACCATATATTTT. It translates to CASSLVRGGTIYF.